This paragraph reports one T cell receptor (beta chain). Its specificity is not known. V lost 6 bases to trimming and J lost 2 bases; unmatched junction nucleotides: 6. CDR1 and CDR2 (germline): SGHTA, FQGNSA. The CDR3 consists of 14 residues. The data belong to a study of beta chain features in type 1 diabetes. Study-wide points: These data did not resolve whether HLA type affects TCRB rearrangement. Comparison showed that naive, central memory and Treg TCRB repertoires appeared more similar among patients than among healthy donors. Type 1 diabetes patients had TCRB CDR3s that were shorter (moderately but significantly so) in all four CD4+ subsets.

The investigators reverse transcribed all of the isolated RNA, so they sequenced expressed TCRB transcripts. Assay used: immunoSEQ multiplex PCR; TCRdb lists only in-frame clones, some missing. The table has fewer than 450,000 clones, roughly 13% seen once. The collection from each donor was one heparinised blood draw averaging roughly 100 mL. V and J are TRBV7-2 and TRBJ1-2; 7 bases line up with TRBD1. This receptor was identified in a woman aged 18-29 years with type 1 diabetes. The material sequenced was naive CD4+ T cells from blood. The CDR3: CASSPDRRNYGYTF. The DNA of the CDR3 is TGTGCCAGCAGTCCGGACAGGAGAAACTATGGCTACACCTTC.